The 9 T cell receptor beta chains reported below all come from one sample, sequenced in a study of T cells after yellow fever vaccination. TCRdb ran MiXCR on the 5' RACE reads and lists one entry per CDR3 protein. The table lists hundreds of thousands of distinct CDR3 sequences, approximately 13% of them singletons. The sample was PBMCs, taken on the day of the yellow fever booster vaccination. Receptors originate from a man aged 30 to 45 who received the YFV17D yellow fever vaccine.

The chain joins TRBV7-9 to TRBJ2-1, with D unclear. The V end lost 4 bases, the J end lost 4 bases, and 11 bases lay between the germline ends. CDR1 is SEHNR, CDR2 FQNEAQ, per germline (reference sequence). The CDR3 extends over 14 amino acids. CDR3 coding DNA: TGTGCCAGCAGCTCTCGAACCCATTACAATGAGCAGTTCTTC. It translates to CASSSRTHYNEQFF.

This clonotype was counted between two and nine times. V is TRBV5-1 and J is TRBJ1-1; D gene ambiguous. CDR3 length: 14 residues. Trimming took 1 base from V and 2 from J, leaving 9 bases between them. The germline V gene has CDR1 SGHRS and CDR2 YFSETQ. The CDR3 region has the DNA TGCGCCAGCAGCTTGCTGCCAACCAACACTGAAGCTTTCTTT. It encodes CASSLLPTNTEAFF.

The table lists this clonotype with many counts. This sequence joins TRBV5-6 and TRBJ2-1, with 8 nucleotides matching TRBD2. From germline, CDR1 is SGHDT and CDR2 YYEEEE. Trimming removed 4 bases from V and 3 bases from J; junction bases left unmatched: 9. The CDR3 consists of 16 residues. As DNA, the CDR3 is TGTGCCAGCAGCCCCCCCCTAGCGGGCGACTACAATGAGCAGTTCTTC. It encodes CASSPPLAGDYNEQFF.

The sample holds a few counts of this clonotype. This rearrangement joins TRBV5-1 to TRBJ2-6; possibly TRBD1 for D (6 bases). CDR1 is SGHRS and CDR2 is YFSETQ in the germline V gene. Trimming removed 4 bases at V and 0 bases at J, with 14 bases between. The CDR3 runs 17 residues. Here the CDR3 DNA reads TGCGCCAGCAGCAGAAGCACAGGGAACTCTGGGGCCAACGTCCTGACTTTC. Protein sequence: CASSRSTGNSGANVLTF. The variable domain in full, completed from reference TRBV5-1 and TRBJ2-6, reads KAGVTQTPRYLIKTRGQQVTLSCSPISGHRSVSWYQQTPGQGLQFLFEYFSETQRNKGNFPGRFSGRQFSNSRSEMNVSTLELGDSALYLCASSRSTGNSGANVLTFGAGSRLTVL.

The rearrangement links TRBV15 to TRBJ2-7; D unresolved. The CDR3 totals 16 residues. Germline V gives CDR1 LNHNV, CDR2 YYDKDF (reference sequence). V was shortened by 0 bases and J by 4 bases, with 16 bases between the two germline ends. The CDR3 here is CATSRESAGSRYEQYF. CDR3 sequence (DNA): TGTGCCACCAGCAGAGAGTCGGCTGGAAGCCGGTACGAGCAGTACTTC.

This clonotype has just a few counts. The rearrangement uses TRBV10-3 and TRBJ1-2, with TRBD1 matching 7 bases. V gave up 3 bases and J gave up 6 bases; unmatched junction bases: 1. This CDR3 region has 12 residues. Germline V gives CDR1 ENHRY, CDR2 SYGVKD. CDR3 sequence reads: CAISDTGDGYTF. CDR3 DNA sequence: TGTGCCATCAGTGACACAGGGGATGGCTACACCTTC.

V gene TRBV12-3 or TRBV12-4 combines with J gene TRBJ1-5, with 7 positions matching TRBD1. This CDR3 has 15 amino acids. V was clipped by 6 bases and J by 2 bases; unmatched bases: 7. The CDR3 sequence: CASRQQGTGNQPQHF. The CDR3, as DNA: TGTGCCAGCAGACAACAGGGGACGGGCAATCAGCCCCAGCATTTT.

The rearrangement links TRBV28 to TRBJ2-2; D tentatively fits TRBD1 or TRBD2 (5 bases each). This CDR3 has 15 residues. Germline V gene sequence: CDR1 MDHEN, CDR2 SYDVKM. Between the trimmed V and J ends, which lost 6 bases and 6 bases, there was a span of 17 bases. CDR3 nucleotides: TGTGCCAGCAGCCACCCGCAACGGGACGCCGGGGAGCTGTTTTTT. Its translation: CASSHPQRDAGELFF.

This clonotype was recorded once. A much larger clone lies a single base off, so this may be a read error. CDR3 nucleotides: TGTGCCAGCAATCCGGCAGGGGGCGCGGAGACCCAGTACTTC. Protein: CASNPAGGAETQYF. The chain couples TRBV25-1 to TRBJ2-5, with TRBD1 identical over 8 bases. This CDR3 region has 14 residues. Germline CDR1 is MGHDK and CDR2 is SYGVNS. V was clipped by 7 bases and J by 5 bases; unmatched bases: 9.